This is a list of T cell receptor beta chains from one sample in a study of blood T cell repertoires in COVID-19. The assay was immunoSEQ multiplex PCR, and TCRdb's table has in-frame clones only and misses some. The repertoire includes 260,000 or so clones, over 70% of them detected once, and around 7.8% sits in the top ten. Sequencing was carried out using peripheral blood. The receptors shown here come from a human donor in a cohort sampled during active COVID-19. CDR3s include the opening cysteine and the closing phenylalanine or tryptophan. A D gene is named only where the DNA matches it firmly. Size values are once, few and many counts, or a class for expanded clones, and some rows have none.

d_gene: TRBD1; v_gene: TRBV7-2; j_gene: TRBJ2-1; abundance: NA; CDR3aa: CASSRDRVDNEQFF; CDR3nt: TGTGCCAGCAGCCGGGACAGGGTGGACAATGAGCAGTTCTTC
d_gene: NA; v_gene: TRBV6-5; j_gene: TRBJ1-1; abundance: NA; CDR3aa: CASSKTGGTEAFF; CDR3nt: TGTGCCAGCAGCAAGACGGGCGGGACTGAAGCTTTCTTT
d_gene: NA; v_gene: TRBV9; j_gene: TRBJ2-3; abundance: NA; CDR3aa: CASSVQAVGTDTQYF; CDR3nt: TGTGCCAGCAGCGTACAAGCGGTAGGCACAGATACGCAGTATTTT
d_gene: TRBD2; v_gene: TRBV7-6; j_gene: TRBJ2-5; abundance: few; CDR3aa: CASSPQRGGLETQYF; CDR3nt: TGTGCCAGCAGCCCTCAGCGGGGGGGCCTCGAGACCCAGTACTTC
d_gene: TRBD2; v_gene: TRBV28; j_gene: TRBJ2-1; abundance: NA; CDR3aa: CASDGGGSSYNEQFF; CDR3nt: TGTGCCAGCGACGGCGGGGGGTCCTCCTACAATGAGCAGTTCTTC
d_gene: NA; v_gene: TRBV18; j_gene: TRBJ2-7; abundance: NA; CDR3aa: CASSPRLENEQYF; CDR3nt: TGTGCCAGCTCACCACGGCTAGAAAACGAGCAGTACTTC
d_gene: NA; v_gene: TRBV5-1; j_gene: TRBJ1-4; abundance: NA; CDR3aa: CASSLGTVTNEKLFF; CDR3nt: TGCGCCAGCAGCTTGGGGACAGTAACTAATGAAAAACTGTTTTTT
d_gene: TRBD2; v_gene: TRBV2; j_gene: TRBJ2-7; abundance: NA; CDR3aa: CASSGRVAGGTSYEQYF; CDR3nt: TGTGCCAGCAGTGGAAGAGTAGCGGGGGGGACCTCCTACGAGCAGTACTTC
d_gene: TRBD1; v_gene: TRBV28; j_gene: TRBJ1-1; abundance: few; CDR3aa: CASSSLDRTKQGVNTEAFF; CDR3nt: TGTGCCAGCAGTTCCCTCGACCGCACAAAACAGGGGGTGAACACTGAAGCTTTCTTT
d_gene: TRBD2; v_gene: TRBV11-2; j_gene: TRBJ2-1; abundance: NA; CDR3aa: CASSSGLAGGNEQFF; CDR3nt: TGTGCCAGCAGCTCAGGACTAGCGGGAGGTAATGAGCAGTTCTTC
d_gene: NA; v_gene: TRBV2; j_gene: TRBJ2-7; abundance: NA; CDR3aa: CASRKGLAEKDEQYF; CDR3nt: TGTGCCAGCAGGAAGGGTTTAGCGGAAAAGGACGAGCAGTACTTC
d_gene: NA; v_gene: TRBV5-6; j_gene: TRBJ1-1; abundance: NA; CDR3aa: CASSLATGLEAFF; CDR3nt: TGTGCCAGCAGCTTGGCGACAGGCCTTGAAGCTTTCTTT
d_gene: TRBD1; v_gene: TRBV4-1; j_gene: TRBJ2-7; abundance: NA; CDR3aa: CASSQVGNRGLHEQYF; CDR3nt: TGCGCCAGCAGCCAAGTGGGAAACAGGGGGCTCCACGAGCAGTACTTC
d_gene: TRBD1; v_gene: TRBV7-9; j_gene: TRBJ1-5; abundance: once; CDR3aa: CASSPPGTGDQPQHF; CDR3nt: TGTGCCAGCAGCCCCCCCGGGACAGGAGATCAGCCCCAGCATTTT
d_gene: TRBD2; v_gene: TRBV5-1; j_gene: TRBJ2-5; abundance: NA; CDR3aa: CASSLAATSGWEDQETQYF; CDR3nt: TGCGCCAGCAGCTTGGCCGCGACTAGCGGGTGGGAGGACCAAGAGACCCAGTACTTC
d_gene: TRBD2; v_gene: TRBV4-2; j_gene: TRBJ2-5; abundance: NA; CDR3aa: CASSQRYPRLAGKTAQETQYF; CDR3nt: TGTGCCAGCAGCCAACGCTACCCCCGACTAGCGGGAAAAACAGCCCAAGAGACCCAGTACTTC
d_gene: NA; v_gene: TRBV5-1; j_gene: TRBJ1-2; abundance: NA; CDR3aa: CASSEYQGIDGYTF; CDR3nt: TGCGCCAGCAGCGAGTACCAGGGGATCGATGGCTACACCTTC
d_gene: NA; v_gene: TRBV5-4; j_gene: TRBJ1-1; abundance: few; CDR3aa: CASSLNRQTEAFF; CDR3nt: TGTGCCAGCAGCTTGAACAGACAGACTGAAGCTTTCTTT
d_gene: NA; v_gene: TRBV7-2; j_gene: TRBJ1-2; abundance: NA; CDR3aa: CASSTTGAGYTF; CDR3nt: TGTGCCAGCAGCACCACAGGCGCCGGCTACACCTTC
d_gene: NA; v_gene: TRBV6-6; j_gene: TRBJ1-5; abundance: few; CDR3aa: CASSQLRTADQPQHF; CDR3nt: TGTGCCAGCAGTCAGTTGAGGACAGCCGATCAGCCCCAGCATTTT
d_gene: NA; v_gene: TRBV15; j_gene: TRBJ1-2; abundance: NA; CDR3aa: CATSRELGHQYGYTF; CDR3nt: TGTGCCACCAGCAGAGAATTAGGACACCAATATGGCTACACCTTC
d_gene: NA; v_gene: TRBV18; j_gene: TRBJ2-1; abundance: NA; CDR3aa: CASSPPAEYNEQFF; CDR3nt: TGTGCCAGCTCACCACCCGCGGAGTACAATGAGCAGTTCTTC
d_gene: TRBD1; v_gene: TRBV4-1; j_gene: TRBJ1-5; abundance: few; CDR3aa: CASSRQGQGGQPQHF; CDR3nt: TGCGCCAGCAGCCGACAAGGACAGGGTGGTCAGCCCCAGCATTTT
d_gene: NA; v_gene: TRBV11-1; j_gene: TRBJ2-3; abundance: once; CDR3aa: CASSPLAGFFDTQYF; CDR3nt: TGTGCCAGCAGCCCCCTCGCCGGGTTTTTCGATACGCAGTATTTT
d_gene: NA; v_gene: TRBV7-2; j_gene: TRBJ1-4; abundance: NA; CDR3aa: CASSLGGSLNEKLFF; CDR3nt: TGTGCCAGCAGCTTAGGGGGCAGCCTTAATGAAAAACTGTTTTTT
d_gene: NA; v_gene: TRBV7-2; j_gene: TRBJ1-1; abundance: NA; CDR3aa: CASTVRNTEAFF; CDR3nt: TGTGCCAGCACTGTGCGGAACACTGAAGCTTTCTTT
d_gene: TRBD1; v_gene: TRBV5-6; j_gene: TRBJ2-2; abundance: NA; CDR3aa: CASSLDRTGQAQNTGELFF; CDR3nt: TGTGCCAGCAGCTTGGATAGGACAGGGCAGGCGCAGAACACCGGGGAGCTGTTTTTT
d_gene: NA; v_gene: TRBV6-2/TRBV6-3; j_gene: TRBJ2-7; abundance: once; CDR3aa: CASSYLPGEQYF; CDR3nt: TGTGCCAGCAGTTACCTCCCGGGCGAGCAGTACTTC
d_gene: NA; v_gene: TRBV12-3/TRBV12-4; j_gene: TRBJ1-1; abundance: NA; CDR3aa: CASSLARAEAFF; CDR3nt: TGTGCCAGCAGTTTAGCCAGGGCTGAAGCTTTCTTT
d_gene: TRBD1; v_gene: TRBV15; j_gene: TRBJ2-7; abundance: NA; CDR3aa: CATSSGDSLYYEQYF; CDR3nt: TGTGCCACCAGCAGTGGGGACAGTTTATACTACGAGCAGTACTTC
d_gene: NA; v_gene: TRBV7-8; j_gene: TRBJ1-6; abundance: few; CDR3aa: CASSPDQGLRNSPLHF; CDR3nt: TGTGCCAGCAGCCCAGACCAGGGACTGCGCAATTCACCCCTCCACTTT
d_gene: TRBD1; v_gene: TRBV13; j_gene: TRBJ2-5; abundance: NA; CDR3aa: CASSLTGTGTMETQYF; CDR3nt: TGTGCCAGCAGCCTTACCGGGACAGGGACGATGGAGACCCAGTACTTC
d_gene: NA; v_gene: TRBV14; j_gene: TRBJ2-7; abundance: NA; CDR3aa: CASSQRPEDF; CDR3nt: TGTGCCAGCAGCCAACGACCAGAGGACTTC
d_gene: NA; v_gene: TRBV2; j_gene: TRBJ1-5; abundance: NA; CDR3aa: CASRATGIGNQPQHF; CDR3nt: TGTGCCAGCAGGGCCACAGGGATCGGCAATCAGCCCCAGCATTTT
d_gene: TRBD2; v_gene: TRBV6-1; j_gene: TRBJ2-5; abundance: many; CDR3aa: CASSETQTSGREYF; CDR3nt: TGTGCCAGCAGTGAGACGCAAACTAGCGGGAGGGAGTACTTC
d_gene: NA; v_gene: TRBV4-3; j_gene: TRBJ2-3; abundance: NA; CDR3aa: CASSQDGHSTDTQYF; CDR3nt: TGCGCCAGCAGCCAAGATGGGCACAGCACAGATACGCAGTATTTT
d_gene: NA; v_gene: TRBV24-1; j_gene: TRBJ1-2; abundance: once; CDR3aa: CATSDWAQGGYTF; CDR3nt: TGTGCCACCAGTGATTGGGCTCAGGGGGGCTACACCTTC
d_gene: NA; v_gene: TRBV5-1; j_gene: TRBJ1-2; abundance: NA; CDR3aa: CASSLGLGDCWF; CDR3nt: TGCGCCAGCAGCTTGGGTCTTGGGGACTGTTGGTTC
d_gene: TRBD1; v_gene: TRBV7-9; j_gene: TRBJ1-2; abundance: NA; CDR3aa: CASSPGQGLNYGYTF; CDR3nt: TGTGCCAGCAGCCCGGGACAGGGGCTTAACTATGGCTACACCTTC
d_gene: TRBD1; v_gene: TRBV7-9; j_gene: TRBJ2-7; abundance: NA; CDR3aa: CASERDRGREQYF; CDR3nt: TGTGCCAGCGAGAGGGACAGGGGTCGCGAGCAGTACTTC
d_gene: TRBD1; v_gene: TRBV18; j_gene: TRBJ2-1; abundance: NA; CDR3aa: CASSPPNRGAYNEQFF; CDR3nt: TGTGCCAGCTCACCACCAAACAGGGGGGCATACAATGAGCAGTTCTTC
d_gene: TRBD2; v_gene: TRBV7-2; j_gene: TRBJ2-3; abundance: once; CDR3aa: CASSLYSLAGASTDTQYF; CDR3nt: TGTGCCAGCAGCTTATATTCCTTAGCGGGAGCTAGCACAGATACGCAGTATTTT
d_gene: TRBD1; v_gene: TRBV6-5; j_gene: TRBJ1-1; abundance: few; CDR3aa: CASSLDRGRGIAEAFF; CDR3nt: TGTGCCAGCAGTTTAGACAGGGGGCGCGGGATCGCTGAAGCTTTCTTT
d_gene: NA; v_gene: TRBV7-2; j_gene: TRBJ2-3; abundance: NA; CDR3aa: CASSLAGVLADTQYF; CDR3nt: TGTGCCAGCAGCTTAGCGGGAGTTTTAGCAGATACGCAGTATTTT
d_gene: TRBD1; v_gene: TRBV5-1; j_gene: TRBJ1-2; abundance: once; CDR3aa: CASSLAGTGGGYTF; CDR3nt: TGCGCCAGCAGCTTGGCTGGTACAGGGGGCGGCTACACCTTC
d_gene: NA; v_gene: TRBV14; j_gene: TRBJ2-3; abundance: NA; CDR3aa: CASSQIQGGTDTQYF; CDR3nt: TGTGCCAGCAGCCAAATACAGGGCGGAACGGATACGCAGTATTTT
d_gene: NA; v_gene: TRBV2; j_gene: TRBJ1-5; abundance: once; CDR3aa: CASSERTSGTLGQPQHF; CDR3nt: TGTGCCAGCAGTGAAAGAACGTCAGGTACCCTGGGTCAGCCCCAGCATTTT
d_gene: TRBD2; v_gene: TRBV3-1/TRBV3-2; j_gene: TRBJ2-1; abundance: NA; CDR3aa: CASSQRGTSNEQFF; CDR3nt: TGTGCCAGCAGCCAAAGGGGGACTAGCAATGAGCAGTTCTTC
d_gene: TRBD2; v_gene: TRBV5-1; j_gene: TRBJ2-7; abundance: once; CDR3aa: CASRTGTSGTYEQYF; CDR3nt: TGCGCCAGCAGGACCGGGACTAGCGGTACCTACGAGCAGTACTTC
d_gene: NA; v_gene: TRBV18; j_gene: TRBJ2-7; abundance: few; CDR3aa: CASSSGQSYEQYF; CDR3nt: TGTGCCAGCTCATCAGGACAGTCCTACGAGCAGTACTTC
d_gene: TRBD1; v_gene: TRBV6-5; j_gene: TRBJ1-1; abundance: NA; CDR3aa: CASSYAGQGRTEAFF; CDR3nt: TGTGCCAGCAGTTACGCTGGACAGGGGCGGACTGAAGCTTTCTTT
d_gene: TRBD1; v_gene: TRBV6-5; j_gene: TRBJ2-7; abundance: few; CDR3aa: CASRYAVAGQGEQYF; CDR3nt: TGTGCCAGCCGTTATGCGGTAGCGGGACAGGGGGAGCAGTACTTC
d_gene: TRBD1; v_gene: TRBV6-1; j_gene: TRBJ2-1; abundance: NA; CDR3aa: CASSETGGAYNEQFF; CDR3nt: TGTGCCAGCAGTGAGACAGGGGGCGCCTACAATGAGCAGTTCTTC
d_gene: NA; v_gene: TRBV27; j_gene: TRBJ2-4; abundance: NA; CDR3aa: CASSDDRLLNIQYF; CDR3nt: TGTGCCAGCAGTGATGACAGGTTGTTAAACATTCAGTACTTC
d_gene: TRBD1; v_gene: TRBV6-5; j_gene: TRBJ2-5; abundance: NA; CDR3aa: CASSPTGPLETQYF; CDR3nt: TGTGCCAGCAGCCCGACAGGGCCGTTGGAGACCCAGTACTTC
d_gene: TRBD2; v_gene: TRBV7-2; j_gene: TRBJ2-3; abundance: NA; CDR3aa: CASTVAGGRADTQYF; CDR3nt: TGTGCCAGCACCGTAGCGGGGGGGCGGGCAGATACGCAGTATTTT
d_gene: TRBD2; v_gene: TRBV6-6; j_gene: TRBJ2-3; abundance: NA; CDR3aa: CASRQTGTSGTDTQYF; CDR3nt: TGTGCCAGCAGACAGACCGGGACTAGCGGCACAGATACGCAGTATTTT